The entry that follows covers one TCR beta chain sequence. The antigen remains undetermined. As processed by the authors: For the immunoSEQ data, sequences were junction-only without quality scores, so filtering differed. Here immunoSEQ multiplex PCR was the method, and the copy in TCRdb shows in-frame clones only, minus some. Clone size and V and J calls were adopted from that table, with D and trimming inferred from the DNA. Of about 2.3 million clones in the sample, 85% to 95% were seen once. This sample was taken from a study of shared clonotypes between healthy human individuals. Study observations and caveats: The genetic and exposure-history diversity represented was limited by few donors.

Recent acute infections and vaccinations were absent in the healthy HIV-negative adult donors. The split of CD4+ cells yielded CD45RA+ naive and CD45RA-negative memory subsets. V dropped 3 bases and J dropped 6 bases, with 18 bases sitting between them. This CDR3 spans 16 amino acids. Germline CDR1 and CDR2: SGHVS and FQNEAQ. The clonotype originates from a man aged 18 to 29 in good health. Some clones in this sample may be carry-over from other donors' samples. The sequenced sample was naive CD4+ T cells from PBMCs. Subset of the sample: CD45RA+ positively selected. This chain joins TRBV7-8 and TRBJ1-5, with D unresolved. The CDR3 region is CASSFDFGPTGQPQHF. DNA of the CDR3: TGTGCCAGCAGCTTTGACTTCGGGCCTACGGGTCAGCCCCAGCATTTT.